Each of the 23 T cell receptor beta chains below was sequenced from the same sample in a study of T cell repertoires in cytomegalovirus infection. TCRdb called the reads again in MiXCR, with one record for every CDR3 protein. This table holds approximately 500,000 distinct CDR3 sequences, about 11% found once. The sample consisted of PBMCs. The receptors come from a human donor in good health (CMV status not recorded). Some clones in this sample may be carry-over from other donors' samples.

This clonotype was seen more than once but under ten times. This chain's CDR3 is CASSQGVQLHNEQFF. Here the CDR3 DNA reads TGTGCCAGCAGCCAAGGCGTTCAGCTCCACAATGAGCAGTTCTTC. The chain employs TRBV14 and TRBJ2-1; D unresolved. The germline gives CDR1 SGHDN, CDR2 FVKESK. CDR3 length: 15 amino acids. Trimming cost V 1 base and J 5 bases, with 12 bases left between them.

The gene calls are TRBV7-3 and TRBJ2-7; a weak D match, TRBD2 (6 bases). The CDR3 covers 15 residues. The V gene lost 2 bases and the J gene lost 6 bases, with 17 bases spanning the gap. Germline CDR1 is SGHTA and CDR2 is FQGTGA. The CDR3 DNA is TGTGCCAGCAGCTTAGGGGCCGGGGGACGACGCGAGCAGTACTTC. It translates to CASSLGAGGRREQYF.

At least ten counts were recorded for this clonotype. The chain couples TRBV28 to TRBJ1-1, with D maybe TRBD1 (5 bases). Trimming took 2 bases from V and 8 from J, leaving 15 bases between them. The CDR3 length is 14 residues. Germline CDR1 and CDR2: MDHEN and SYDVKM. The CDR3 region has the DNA TGTGCCAGCAGTTTAAGGGCAGGGACTTTAGAAGCTTTCTTT. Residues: CASSLRAGTLEAFF. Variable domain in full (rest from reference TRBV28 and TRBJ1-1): DVKVTQSSRYLVKRTGEKVFLECVQDMDHENMFWYRQDPGLGLRLIYFSYDVKMKEKGDIPEGYSVSREKKERFSLILESASTNQTSMYLCASSLRAGTLEAFFGQGTRLTVV.

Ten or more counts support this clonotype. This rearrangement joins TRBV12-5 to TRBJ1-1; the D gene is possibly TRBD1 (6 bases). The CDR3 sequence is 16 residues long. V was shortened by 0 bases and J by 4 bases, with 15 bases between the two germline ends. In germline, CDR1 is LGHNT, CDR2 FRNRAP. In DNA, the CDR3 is TGTGCTAGTGGTTTGGTAATTAGGGGGAGGATCACTGAAGCTTTCTTT. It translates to CASGLVIRGRITEAFF.

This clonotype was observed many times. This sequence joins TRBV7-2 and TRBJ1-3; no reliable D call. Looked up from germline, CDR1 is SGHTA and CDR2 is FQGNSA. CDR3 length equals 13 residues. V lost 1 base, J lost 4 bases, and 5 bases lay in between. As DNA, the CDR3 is TGTGCCAGCAGCTTAGAGGCAGGAAACACCATATATTTT. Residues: CASSLEAGNTIYF.

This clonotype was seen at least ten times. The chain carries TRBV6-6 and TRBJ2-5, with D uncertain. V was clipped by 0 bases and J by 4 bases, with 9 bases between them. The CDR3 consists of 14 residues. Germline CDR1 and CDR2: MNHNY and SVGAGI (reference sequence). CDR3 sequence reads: CASSYSTPGETQYF. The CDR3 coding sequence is TGTGCCAGCAGTTACTCGACACCGGGAGAGACCCAGTACTTC.

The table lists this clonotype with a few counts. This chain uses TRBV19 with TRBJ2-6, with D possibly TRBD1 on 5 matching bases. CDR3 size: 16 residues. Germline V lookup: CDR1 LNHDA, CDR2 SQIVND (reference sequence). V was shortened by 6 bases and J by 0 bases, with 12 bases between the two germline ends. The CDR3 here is CASRPGGHSGANVLTF. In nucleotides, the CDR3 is TGTGCCAGTAGGCCCGGCGGACACTCTGGGGCCAACGTCCTGACTTTC.

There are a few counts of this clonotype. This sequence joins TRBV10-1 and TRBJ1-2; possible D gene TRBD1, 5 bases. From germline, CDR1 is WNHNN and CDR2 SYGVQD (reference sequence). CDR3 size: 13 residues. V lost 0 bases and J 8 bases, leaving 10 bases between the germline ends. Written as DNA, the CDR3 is TGCGCCAGCAGTGAGTCTAGGCAGGGAGGCTACACCTTC. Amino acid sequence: CASSESRQGGYTF.

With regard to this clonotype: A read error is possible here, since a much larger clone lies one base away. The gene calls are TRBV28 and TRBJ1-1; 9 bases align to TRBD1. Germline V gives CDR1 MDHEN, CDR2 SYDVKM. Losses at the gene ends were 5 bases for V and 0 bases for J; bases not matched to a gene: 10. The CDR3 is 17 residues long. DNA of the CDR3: TGTGCCAGCAGTCGACAGGGGGGGAAATGGATGAACACTGAAGCTTTCTTT. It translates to CASSRQGGKWMNTEAFF.

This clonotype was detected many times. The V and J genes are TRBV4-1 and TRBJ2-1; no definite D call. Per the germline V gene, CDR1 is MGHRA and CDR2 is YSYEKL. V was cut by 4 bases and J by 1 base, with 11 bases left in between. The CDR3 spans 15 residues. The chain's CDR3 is CASSPVGRSYNEQFF. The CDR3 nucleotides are TGCGCCAGCAGCCCCGTAGGGCGGTCCTACAATGAGCAGTTCTTC.

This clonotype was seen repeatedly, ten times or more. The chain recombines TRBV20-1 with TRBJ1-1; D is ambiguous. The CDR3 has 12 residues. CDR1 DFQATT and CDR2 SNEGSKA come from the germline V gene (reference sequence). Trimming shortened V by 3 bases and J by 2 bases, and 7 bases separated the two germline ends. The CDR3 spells CSARMGNTEAFF. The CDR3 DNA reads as TGCAGTGCTAGGATGGGTAACACTGAAGCTTTCTTT.

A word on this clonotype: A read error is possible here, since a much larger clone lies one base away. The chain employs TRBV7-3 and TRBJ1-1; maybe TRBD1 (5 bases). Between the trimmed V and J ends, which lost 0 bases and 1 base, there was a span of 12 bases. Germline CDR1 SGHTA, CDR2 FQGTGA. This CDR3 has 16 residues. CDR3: CASSLTSGGGNTEAFF. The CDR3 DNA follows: TGTGCCAGCAGCTTAACGTCCGGGGGGGGGAACACTGAAGCTTTCTTT.

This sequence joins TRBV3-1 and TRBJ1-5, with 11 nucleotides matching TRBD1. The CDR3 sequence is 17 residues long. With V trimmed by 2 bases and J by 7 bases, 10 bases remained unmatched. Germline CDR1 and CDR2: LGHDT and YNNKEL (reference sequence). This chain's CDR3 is CASSQWTGQGVRQPQHF. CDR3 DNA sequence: TGTGCCAGCAGCCAATGGACGGGACAGGGGGTACGGCAGCCCCAGCATTTT.

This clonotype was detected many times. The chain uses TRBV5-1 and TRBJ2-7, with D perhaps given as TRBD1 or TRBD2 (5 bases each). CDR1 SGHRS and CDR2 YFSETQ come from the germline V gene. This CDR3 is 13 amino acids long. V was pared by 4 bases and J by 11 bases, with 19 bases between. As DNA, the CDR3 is TGCGCCAGCAGCGGGACGACGGATAGGAGTGAGTACTTC. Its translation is CASSGTTDRSEYF.

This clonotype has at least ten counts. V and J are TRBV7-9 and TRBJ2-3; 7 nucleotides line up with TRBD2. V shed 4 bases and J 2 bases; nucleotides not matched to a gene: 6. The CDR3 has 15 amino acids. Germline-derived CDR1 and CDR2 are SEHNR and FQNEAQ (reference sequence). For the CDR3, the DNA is TGTGCCAGCAGCTCCTCTAGCGGAATCACAGATACGCAGTATTTT. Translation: CASSSSSGITDTQYF.

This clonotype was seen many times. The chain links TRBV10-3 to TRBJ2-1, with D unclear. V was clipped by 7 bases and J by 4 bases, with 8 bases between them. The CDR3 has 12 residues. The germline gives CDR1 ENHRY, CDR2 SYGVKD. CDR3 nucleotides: TGTGCCATCAATGGGGAATACAATGAGCAGTTCTTC. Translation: CAINGEYNEQFF.

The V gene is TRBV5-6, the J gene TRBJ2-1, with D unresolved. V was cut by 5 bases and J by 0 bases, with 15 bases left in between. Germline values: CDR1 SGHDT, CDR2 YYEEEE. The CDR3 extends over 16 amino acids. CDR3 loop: CASSFVPFGSYNEQFF. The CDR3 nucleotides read TGTGCCAGCAGTTTCGTCCCTTTCGGCTCCTACAATGAGCAGTTCTTC.

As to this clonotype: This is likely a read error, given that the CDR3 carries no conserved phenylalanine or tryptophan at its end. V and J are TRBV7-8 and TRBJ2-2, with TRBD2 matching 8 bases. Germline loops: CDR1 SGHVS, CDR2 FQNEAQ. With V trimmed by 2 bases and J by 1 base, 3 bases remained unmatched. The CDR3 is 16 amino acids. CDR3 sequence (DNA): TGTGCCAGCAGCTTACTTGCGGGAGGGAACACCGGGGAGCTGTTTCTT. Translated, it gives CASSLLAGGNTGELFL.

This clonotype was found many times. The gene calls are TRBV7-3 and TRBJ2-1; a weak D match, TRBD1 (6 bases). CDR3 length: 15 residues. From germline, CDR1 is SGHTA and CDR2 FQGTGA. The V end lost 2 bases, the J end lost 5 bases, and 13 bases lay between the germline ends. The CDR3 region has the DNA TGTGCCAGCAGCTTACCAGGGGTTAGGGACAATGAGCAGTTCTTC. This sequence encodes CASSLPGVRDNEQFF.

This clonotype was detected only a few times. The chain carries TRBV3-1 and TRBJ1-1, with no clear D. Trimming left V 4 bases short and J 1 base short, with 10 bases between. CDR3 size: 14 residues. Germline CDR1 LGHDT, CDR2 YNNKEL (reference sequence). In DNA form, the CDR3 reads TGTGCCAGCAGCCCTTCGGCCGGGAACACTGAAGCTTTCTTT. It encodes CASSPSAGNTEAFF.

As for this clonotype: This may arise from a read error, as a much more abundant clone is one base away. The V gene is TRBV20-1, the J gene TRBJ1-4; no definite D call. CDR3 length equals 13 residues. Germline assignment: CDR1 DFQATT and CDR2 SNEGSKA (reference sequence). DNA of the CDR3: TGCAGTGCTAGTCTACAGACAAATGATAAACTGTTTTTT. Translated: CSASLQTNDKLFF.

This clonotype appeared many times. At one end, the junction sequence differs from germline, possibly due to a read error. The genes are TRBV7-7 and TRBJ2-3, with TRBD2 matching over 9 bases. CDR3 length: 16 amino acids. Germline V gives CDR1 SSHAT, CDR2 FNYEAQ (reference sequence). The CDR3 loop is CASSPHGGGVRATQYF. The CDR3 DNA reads TGTGCTAGCAGCCCCCATGGCGGGGGGGTCCGAGCTACGCAGTATTTT.

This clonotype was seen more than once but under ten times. CDR3 bases: TGTGCCAGTAGCCCCCCCGCGGACGTCAAGCAGTACTTC. Translating it yields CASSPPADVKQYF. The V and J genes are TRBV19 and TRBJ2-7, with D uncertain. The CDR3 runs to 13 residues. Germline V gene data show CDR1 as LNHDA and CDR2 as SQIVND (reference sequence). V was cut by 6 bases and J by 8 bases, with 17 bases left in between.